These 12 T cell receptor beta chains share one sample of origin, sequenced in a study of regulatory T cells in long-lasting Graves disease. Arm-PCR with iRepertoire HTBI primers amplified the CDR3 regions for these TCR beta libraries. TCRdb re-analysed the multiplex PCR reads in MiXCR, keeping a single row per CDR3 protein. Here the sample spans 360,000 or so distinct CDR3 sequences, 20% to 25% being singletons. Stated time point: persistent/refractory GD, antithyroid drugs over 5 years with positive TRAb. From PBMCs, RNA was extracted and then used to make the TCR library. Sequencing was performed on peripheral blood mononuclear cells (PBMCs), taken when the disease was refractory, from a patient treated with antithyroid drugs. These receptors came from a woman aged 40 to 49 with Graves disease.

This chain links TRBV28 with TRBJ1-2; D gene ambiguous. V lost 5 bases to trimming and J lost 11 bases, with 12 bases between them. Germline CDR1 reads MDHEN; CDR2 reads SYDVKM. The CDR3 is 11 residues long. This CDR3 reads CASSAEVGYTF. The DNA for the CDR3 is TGTGCCAGCAGTGCCGAGGTCGGGTACACCTTC.

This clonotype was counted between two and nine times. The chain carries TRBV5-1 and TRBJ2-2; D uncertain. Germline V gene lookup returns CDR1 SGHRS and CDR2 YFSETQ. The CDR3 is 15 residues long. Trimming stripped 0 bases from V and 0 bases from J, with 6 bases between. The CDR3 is CASSLAQTNTGELFF. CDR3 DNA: TGCGCCAGCAGCTTGGCACAGACGAACACCGGGGAGCTGTTTTTT.

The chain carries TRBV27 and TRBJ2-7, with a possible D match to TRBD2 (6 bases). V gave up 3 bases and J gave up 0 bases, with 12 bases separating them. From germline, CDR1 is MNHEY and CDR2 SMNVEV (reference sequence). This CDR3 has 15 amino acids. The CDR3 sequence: CASSFGGTFSYEQYF. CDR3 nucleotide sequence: TGTGCCAGCAGTTTTGGCGGGACCTTCTCCTACGAGCAGTACTTC.

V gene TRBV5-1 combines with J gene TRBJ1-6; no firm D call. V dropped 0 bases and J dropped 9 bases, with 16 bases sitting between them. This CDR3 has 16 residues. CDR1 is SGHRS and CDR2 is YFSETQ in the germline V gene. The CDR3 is CASSLGPIERGSPLHF. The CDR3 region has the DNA TGCGCCAGCAGCTTGGGACCGATCGAGCGCGGTTCACCCCTCCACTTT.

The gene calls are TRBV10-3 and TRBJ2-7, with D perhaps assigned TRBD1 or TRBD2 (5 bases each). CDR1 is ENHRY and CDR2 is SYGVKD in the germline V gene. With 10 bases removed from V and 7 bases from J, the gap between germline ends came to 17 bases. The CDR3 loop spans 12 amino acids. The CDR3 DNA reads TGTGCCACCACGGGTGGGGGAAAAGAGCAGTACTTC. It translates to CATTGGGKEQYF.

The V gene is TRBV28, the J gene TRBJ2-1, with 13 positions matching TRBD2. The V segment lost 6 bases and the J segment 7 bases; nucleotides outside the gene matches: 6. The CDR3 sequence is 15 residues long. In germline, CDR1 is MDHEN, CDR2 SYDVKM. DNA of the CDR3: TGTGCCAGCAGAAAGACTAGCGGGAGGTGGAATGAGCAGTTCTTC. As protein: CASRKTSGRWNEQFF.

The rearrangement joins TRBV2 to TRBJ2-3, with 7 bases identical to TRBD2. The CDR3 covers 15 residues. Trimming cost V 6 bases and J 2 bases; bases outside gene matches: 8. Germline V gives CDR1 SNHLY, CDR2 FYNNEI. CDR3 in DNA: TGTGCCAGCAGCTCAAGCGGGGAACCCACAGATACGCAGTATTTT. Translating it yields CASSSSGEPTDTQYF.

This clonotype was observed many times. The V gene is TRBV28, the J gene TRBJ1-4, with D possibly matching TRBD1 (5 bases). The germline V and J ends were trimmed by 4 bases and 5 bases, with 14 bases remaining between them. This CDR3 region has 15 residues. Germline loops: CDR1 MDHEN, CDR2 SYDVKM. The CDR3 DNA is TGTGCCAGCAGTTCCCGACAGAAACAGAATGAAAAACTGTTTTTT. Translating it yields CASSSRQKQNEKLFF.

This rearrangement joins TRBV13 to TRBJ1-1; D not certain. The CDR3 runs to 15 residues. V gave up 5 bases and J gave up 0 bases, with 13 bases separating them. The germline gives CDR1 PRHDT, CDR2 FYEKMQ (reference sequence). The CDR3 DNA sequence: TGTGCCAGCAGCCCTAGAGGTAGCATGAACACTGAAGCTTTCTTT. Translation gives CASSPRGSMNTEAFF.

CDR3 nucleotides: TGCAGTGCTAGAGGAGGGACAGGGGGCAGCGCGCCACAAGAGACCCAGTACTTC. It yields the protein CSARGGTGGSAPQETQYF. This chain links TRBV20-1 with TRBJ2-5; 12 positions agree with TRBD1. The germline CDR1 and CDR2 sequences are DFQATT and SNEGSKA (reference sequence). After removal of 1 base from V and 2 bases from J, the junction contained 11 bases not matched to a gene. This CDR3 spans 18 amino acids.

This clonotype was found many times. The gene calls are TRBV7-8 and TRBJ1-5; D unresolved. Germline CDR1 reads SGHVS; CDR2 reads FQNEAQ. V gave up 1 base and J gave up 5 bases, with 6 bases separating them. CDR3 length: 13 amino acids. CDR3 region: CASSLEAHQPQHF. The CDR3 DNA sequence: TGTGCCAGCAGCTTAGAGGCTCATCAGCCCCAGCATTTT.

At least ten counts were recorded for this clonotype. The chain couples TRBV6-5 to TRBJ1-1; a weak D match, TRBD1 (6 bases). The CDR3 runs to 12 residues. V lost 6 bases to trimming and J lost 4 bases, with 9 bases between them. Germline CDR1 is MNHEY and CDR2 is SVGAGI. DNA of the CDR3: TGTGCCAGCAGGTACAGGGTCACTGAAGCTTTCTTT. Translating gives CASRYRVTEAFF.